A single sample gave rise to the 11 T cell receptor beta chains below, sequenced in a study of T-cell reconstitution after alpha-beta-depleted transplantation in children. Preparation of the TCRbeta library involved a method that used unique molecular identifiers. TCRdb independently ran MiXCR on the PCR reads; one entry per CDR3 protein. The data show 200,000 to 300,000 distinct CDR3 sequences, 12% seen once. The input for sequencing was PBMCs from the stem cell graft donor, taken from the stem cell graft. Receptors were obtained from a human donor who donated a stem cell graft to a child with acute lymphoblastic leukemia.

About this clonotype: A much larger clone lies one base from this, so it may be a read error. This CDR3 reads CAWSVNRGASEPFF. The CDR3 DNA follows: TGTGCCTGGAGTGTGAACAGGGGGGCCTCCGAACCTTTCTTT. This sequence joins TRBV30 and TRBJ1-1; 8 bases align to TRBD1. The CDR3 covers 14 residues. V shed 0 bases and J 12 bases; nucleotides not matched to a gene: 12. The germline CDR1 and CDR2 sequences are GTSNPN and SVGIG (reference sequence). Full variable domain (rest looked up from reference TRBV30 and TRBJ1-1): SQTIHQWPATLVQPVGSPLSLECTVEGTSNPNLYWYRQAAGRGLQLLFYSVGIGQISSEVPQNLSASRPQDRQFILSSKKLLLSDSGFYLCAWSVNRGASEPFFGQGTRLTVV.

Ten or more counts support this clonotype. V usage is TRBV5-6 and J usage is TRBJ2-3; 9 nucleotides line up with TRBD2. Germline V CDR1 and CDR2: SGHDT, YYEEEE. CDR3 length: 14 amino acids. V lost 4 bases and J lost 8; bases outside the gene matches: 8. In nucleotides, the CDR3 is TGTGCCAGCAGCCCTTTAGCGGGGGTTAGTACGCAGTATTTT. As protein: CASSPLAGVSTQYF.

This clonotype was observed many times. This sequence joins TRBV27 and TRBJ2-1; 8 bases are shared with TRBD1. CDR3 length equals 16 residues. After removal of 3 bases from V and 1 base from J, the junction contained 5 bases not matched to a gene. CDR1 and CDR2 from the germline V gene are MNHEY and SMNVEV (reference sequence). CDR3: CASSFQQGVSYNEQFF. In nucleotides, the CDR3 is TGTGCCAGCAGTTTCCAACAGGGGGTATCCTACAATGAGCAGTTCTTC.

This clonotype was picked up many times. Just one base apart from a much larger clone, this may be a read error. V and J are TRBV4-2 and TRBJ2-1; D remains ambiguous. Between the trimmed V and J ends, which lost 4 bases and 5 bases, there was a span of 6 bases. The CDR3 is made up of 12 amino acids. The V gene's germline CDR1 is LGHNA and CDR2 YNFKEQ. This chain's CDR3 is CASSPQNNEQFF. Written as DNA, the CDR3 is TGTGCCAGCAGCCCTCAGAACAATGAGCAGTTCTTC.

This clonotype was picked up many times. The rearrangement uses TRBV27 and TRBJ2-7; 9 bases fit TRBD1. This CDR3 spans 16 amino acids. With V trimmed by 5 bases and J by 2 bases, 10 bases remained unmatched. In germline, CDR1 is MNHEY, CDR2 SMNVEV (reference sequence). In DNA, the CDR3 is TGTGCCAGCAGTATGACAGGGGGTCTTCCCACCTACGAGCAGTACTTC. This gives the protein CASSMTGGLPTYEQYF.

This clonotype has ten or more counts. V is TRBV5-1 and J is TRBJ2-7, with D perhaps TRBD2 (6 bases). V was pared by 2 bases and J by 6 bases, with 18 bases between. The CDR3 contains 15 residues. Germline assignment: CDR1 SGHRS and CDR2 YFSETQ. The CDR3 loop reads CASSFRDARDFEQYF. The CDR3 nucleotides read TGCGCCAGCAGCTTCCGGGACGCTCGGGACTTCGAGCAGTACTTC. Full variable domain (outside the CDR3, taken from reference TRBV5-1 and TRBJ2-7): KAGVTQTPRYLIKTRGQQVTLSCSPISGHRSVSWYQQTPGQGLQFLFEYFSETQRNKGNFPGRFSGRQFSNSRSEMNVSTLELGDSALYLCASSFRDARDFEQYFGPGTRLTVT.

J is TRBJ1-5 and V is TRBV20-1; D might be TRBD1 (6 bases). The germline V gene encodes CDR1 DFQATT and CDR2 SNEGSKA (reference sequence). This CDR3 contains 15 residues. Trimming left V 1 base short and J 4 bases short, with 14 bases between. In DNA form, the CDR3 reads TGCAGTGCTAGAGCCGAGGGACAAGCAAATCAGCCCCAGCATTTT. Its protein is CSARAEGQANQPQHF.

There are many counts of this clonotype. This chain links TRBV20-1 with TRBJ1-5; D gene ambiguous. The CDR3 covers 12 residues. Trimming shortened V by 6 bases and J by 7 bases, and 13 bases separated the two germline ends. Germline CDR1 reads DFQATT; CDR2 reads SNEGSKA (reference sequence). CDR3 loop: CSAKIALQPQHF. The CDR3 DNA follows: TGCAGTGCAAAAATCGCCCTACAGCCCCAGCATTTT.

This clonotype was observed at least ten times. Here the CDR3 reads CSARSRLAGVVGELFF. The CDR3 region has the DNA TGCAGTGCTAGATCCCGACTAGCGGGAGTTGTCGGGGAGCTGTTTTTT. V and J are TRBV20-1 and TRBJ2-2, with 12 bases aligning to TRBD2. This CDR3 has 16 residues. V trimming: 2 bases; J trimming: 7 bases; junction bases outside the gene matches: 8. Germline-derived CDR1 and CDR2 are DFQATT and SNEGSKA (reference sequence).

This clonotype was counted at least ten times. In nucleotides, the CDR3 is TGTGCCAGCAGCCGCACTCCGGGACTAGCGACCCCAGGCAATGAGCAGTTCTTC. Translating it yields CASSRTPGLATPGNEQFF. The V and J genes are TRBV12-3 or TRBV12-4 and TRBJ2-1; 10 positions match TRBD2. V was clipped by 6 bases and J by 6 bases; unmatched bases: 17. The CDR3 runs 18 residues.

This clonotype was observed many times. This sequence joins TRBV28 and TRBJ2-1; D is unclear. The CDR3 loop spans 15 amino acids. CDR1 is MDHEN and CDR2 is SYDVKM in the germline V gene. V lost 6 bases and J lost 3, with 15 bases in between. The CDR3 sequence is CASSRPTNYYNEQFF. CDR3 bases: TGTGCCAGCAGCCGCCCCACAAATTACTACAATGAGCAGTTCTTC. The variable domain in full, completed from reference TRBV28 and TRBJ2-1, reads DVKVTQSSRYLVKRTGEKVFLECVQDMDHENMFWYRQDPGLGLRLIYFSYDVKMKEKGDIPEGYSVSREKKERFSLILESASTNQTSMYLCASSRPTNYYNEQFFGPGTRLTVL.